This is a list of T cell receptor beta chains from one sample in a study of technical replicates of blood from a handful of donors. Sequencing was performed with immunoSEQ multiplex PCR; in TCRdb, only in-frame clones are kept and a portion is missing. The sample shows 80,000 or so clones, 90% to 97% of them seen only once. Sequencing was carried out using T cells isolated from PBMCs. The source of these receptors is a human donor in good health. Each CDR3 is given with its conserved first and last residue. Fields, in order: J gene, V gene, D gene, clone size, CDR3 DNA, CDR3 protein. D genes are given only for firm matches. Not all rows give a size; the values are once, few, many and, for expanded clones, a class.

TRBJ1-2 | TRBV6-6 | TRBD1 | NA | TGTGCCAGCAGTTACTTACCTACAGGGGACGGCTATGGCTACACCTTC | CASSYLPTGDGYGYTF
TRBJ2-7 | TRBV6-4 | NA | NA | TGTGCCAGCAGCCCAGTTTACGAGCAGTACTTC | CASSPVYEQYF
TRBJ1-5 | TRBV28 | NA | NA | TGTGCCAGCAGTTTCCCTTTGAATCAGCCCCAGCATTTT | CASSFPLNQPQHF
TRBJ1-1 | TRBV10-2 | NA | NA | TGCGCCAGCAGTGAGCCGCAGGAGTACTTTTCAGGGTGGGACACTGAAGCTTTCTTT | CASSEPQEYFSGWDTEAFF
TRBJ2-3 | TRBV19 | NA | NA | TGTGCCAGTAGTGAAACAGGGAGGGACACAGATACGCAGTATTTT | CASSETGRDTDTQYF
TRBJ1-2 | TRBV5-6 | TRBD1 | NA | TGTGCCAGCAACCTATTAGGGGGCAGGAATAACTATGGCTACACCTTC | CASNLLGGRNNYGYTF
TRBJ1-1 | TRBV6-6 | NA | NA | TGTGCCAGCAGTTACCAAGAGGGTACTGAAGCTTTCTTT | CASSYQEGTEAFF
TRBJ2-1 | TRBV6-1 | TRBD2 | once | TGTGCCAGCAGTGAAGCGAGCGGGATCACCTACAATGAGCAGTTCTTC | CASSEASGITYNEQFF
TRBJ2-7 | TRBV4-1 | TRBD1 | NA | TGCGCCAGCAGCCCCCGGGACAGGTCGACCTACGAGCAGTACTTC | CASSPRDRSTYEQYF
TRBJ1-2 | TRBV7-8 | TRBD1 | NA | TGTGCCAGCAGCCCTGGGTTTTTGTGGGACAGGGGTTCTTTGTTCTATGGCTACACCTTC | CASSPGFLWDRGSLFYGYTF
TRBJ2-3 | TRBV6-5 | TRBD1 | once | TGTGCCAGCAGTTTTACAGGGGGCGCCGGCACAGATACGCAGTATTTT | CASSFTGGAGTDTQYF
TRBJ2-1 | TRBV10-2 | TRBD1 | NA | TGCGCCAGCAAAGCCCTGCGAGGGACAGGGGGTGGCAATGAGCAGTTCTTC | CASKALRGTGGGNEQFF
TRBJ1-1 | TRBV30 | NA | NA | TGTGCCTGGAGTGCCTTGGCGGGGGAAGCTTTCTTT | CAWSALAGEAFF
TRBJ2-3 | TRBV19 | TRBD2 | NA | TGTGCCAGTAGCCCCCAGACGACTAGCGGGAGTAACACAGATACGCAGTATTTT | CASSPQTTSGSNTDTQYF
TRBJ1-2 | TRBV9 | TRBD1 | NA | TGTGCCAGCAGCGTAGCTGACAGGGCCGGTAGTGGCTACACCTTC | CASSVADRAGSGYTF
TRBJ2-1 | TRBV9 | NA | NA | TGTGCCAGCAGCGTCGACCCGGCAGGCTTCAATGAGCAGTTCTTC | CASSVDPAGFNEQFF
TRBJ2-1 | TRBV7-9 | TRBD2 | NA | TGTGCCAGCCCTAGACTAGCGGGAGTCTTCTCCTACAATGAGCAGTTCTTC | CASPRLAGVFSYNEQFF
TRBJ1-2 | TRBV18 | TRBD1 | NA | TGTGCCAGCTCACCCGAGGGACAGGAGTTCCGCCCTGACTATGGCTACACCTTC | CASSPEGQEFRPDYGYTF
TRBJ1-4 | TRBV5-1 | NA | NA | TGCGCCAGCAGCTCTGAACAGGAGGAAAAACTGTTTTTT | CASSSEQEEKLFF
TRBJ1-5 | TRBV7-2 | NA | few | TGTGCCAGCAGCACCCAAGGGGGTCAGCCCCAGCATTTT | CASSTQGGQPQHF
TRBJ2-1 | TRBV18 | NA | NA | TGTGCCAGCTCACCACCGTCACTCCATGAGCAGTTCTTC | CASSPPSLHEQFF
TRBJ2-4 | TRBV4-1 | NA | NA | TGCGCCAGCAGCCAAGTTGTGGGGGGGCCCAACATTCAGTACTTC | CASSQVVGGPNIQYF
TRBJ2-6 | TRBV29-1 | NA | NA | TGCAGCGTTGAAGATAACAGCCTCTCTGGGGCCAACGTCCTGACTTTC | CSVEDNSLSGANVLTF
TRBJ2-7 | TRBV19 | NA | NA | TGTGCCAGTAGTATCTCCCAGGGTAAAGAGCAGTACTTC | CASSISQGKEQYF
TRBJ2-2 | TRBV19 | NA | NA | TGTGCCAGTACCGGGACGAACACCGGGGAGCTGTTTTTT | CASTGTNTGELFF
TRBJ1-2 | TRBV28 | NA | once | TGTGCCAGCAGCCCGGTGCGCTACACCTTC | CASSPVRYTF
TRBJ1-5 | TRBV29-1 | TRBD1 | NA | TGCAGCGCCTTGATCACGAATCAGGGGGCTCGCAATCAGCCCCAGCATTTT | CSALITNQGARNQPQHF
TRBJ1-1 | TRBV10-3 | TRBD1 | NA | TGTGCCATCAGTGAGTCGACAGGGTCCACTGAAGCTTTCTTT | CAISESTGSTEAFF
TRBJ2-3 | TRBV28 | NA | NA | TGTGCCAGCAGTTTAACCGGGACTAGCACAGATACGCAGTATTTT | CASSLTGTSTDTQYF
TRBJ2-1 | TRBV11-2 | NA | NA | TGTGCCAGCAGCTTAGGCTGGACAGCCTACAATGAGCAGTTCTTC | CASSLGWTAYNEQFF
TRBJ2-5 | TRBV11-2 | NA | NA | TGTGCCAGCAGCTCAATACCGGGACTTCCCTACCAAGAGACCCAGTACTTC | CASSSIPGLPYQETQYF
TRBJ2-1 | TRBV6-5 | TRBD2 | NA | TGTGCCAGCAGCGGGGGACTAGCGCGACATGAGTTCTTC | CASSGGLARHEFF
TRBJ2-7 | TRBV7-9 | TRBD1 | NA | TGTGCCAGCAGCTCCGATTCTTTCGACAGGGGGCGCTTTTACGAGCAGTACTTC | CASSSDSFDRGRFYEQYF
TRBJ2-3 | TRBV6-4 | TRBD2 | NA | TGTGCCAGCCAGCACAAACTAGACAGCGGGAGGGCAGGTACGGATACGCAGTATTTT | CASQHKLDSGRAGTDTQYF
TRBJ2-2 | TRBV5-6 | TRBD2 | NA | TGTGCCAGCAGCCCGAGGGCTAGCGGGAAGGGAACCGGGGAGCTGTTTTTT | CASSPRASGKGTGELFF
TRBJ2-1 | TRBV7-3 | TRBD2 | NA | TGTGCCAGCAGCCGAGGGACTAGAGACTATGAGCAGTTCTTC | CASSRGTRDYEQFF
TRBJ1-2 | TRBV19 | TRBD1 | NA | TGTGCCAGTAGTAGCCGGGACAGCCAGTGGGTTCACTATGGCTACACCTTC | CASSSRDSQWVHYGYTF